This T cell receptor (beta chain) was obtained from a study of low-dose radiotherapy and immunotherapy resistance in tumors. CDR3 length: 17 amino acids. Covering alpha and beta chains, TRAV- and TRBV-specific primers were used for the first-strand cDNA. TCRs were amplified for approximately 21 PCR cycles with a constant-region primer and V-primer adapter. TCRdb reprocessed the reads with MiXCR, giving one entry per CDR3 protein. This table holds fewer than 90,000 distinct CDR3 sequences, about 20% found once. By sample share, this clonotype is medium-sized. Time point indicated: before trial treatment. As their treatment, donors received nivolumab, ipilimumab, aspirin, low-dose cyclophosphamide and low-dose radiotherapy. Eligible patients had advanced solid tumors lacking tumor-infiltrating lymphocytes.

The source material was PBMCs, sampled before treatment. The chain has TRBV21-1 and TRBJ2-3; TRBD1 reflects the table's D call only, with no check against the DNA. TRBV21-1 is classified as a pseudogene. The clonotype comes from a male donor with prostate cancer. For the CDR3, the DNA is TGTGCCAGCAGCAAAGCGTTCTGGGGGCAGCCCCCAGATACGCAGTATTTT. Protein product: CASSKAFWGQPPDTQYF.